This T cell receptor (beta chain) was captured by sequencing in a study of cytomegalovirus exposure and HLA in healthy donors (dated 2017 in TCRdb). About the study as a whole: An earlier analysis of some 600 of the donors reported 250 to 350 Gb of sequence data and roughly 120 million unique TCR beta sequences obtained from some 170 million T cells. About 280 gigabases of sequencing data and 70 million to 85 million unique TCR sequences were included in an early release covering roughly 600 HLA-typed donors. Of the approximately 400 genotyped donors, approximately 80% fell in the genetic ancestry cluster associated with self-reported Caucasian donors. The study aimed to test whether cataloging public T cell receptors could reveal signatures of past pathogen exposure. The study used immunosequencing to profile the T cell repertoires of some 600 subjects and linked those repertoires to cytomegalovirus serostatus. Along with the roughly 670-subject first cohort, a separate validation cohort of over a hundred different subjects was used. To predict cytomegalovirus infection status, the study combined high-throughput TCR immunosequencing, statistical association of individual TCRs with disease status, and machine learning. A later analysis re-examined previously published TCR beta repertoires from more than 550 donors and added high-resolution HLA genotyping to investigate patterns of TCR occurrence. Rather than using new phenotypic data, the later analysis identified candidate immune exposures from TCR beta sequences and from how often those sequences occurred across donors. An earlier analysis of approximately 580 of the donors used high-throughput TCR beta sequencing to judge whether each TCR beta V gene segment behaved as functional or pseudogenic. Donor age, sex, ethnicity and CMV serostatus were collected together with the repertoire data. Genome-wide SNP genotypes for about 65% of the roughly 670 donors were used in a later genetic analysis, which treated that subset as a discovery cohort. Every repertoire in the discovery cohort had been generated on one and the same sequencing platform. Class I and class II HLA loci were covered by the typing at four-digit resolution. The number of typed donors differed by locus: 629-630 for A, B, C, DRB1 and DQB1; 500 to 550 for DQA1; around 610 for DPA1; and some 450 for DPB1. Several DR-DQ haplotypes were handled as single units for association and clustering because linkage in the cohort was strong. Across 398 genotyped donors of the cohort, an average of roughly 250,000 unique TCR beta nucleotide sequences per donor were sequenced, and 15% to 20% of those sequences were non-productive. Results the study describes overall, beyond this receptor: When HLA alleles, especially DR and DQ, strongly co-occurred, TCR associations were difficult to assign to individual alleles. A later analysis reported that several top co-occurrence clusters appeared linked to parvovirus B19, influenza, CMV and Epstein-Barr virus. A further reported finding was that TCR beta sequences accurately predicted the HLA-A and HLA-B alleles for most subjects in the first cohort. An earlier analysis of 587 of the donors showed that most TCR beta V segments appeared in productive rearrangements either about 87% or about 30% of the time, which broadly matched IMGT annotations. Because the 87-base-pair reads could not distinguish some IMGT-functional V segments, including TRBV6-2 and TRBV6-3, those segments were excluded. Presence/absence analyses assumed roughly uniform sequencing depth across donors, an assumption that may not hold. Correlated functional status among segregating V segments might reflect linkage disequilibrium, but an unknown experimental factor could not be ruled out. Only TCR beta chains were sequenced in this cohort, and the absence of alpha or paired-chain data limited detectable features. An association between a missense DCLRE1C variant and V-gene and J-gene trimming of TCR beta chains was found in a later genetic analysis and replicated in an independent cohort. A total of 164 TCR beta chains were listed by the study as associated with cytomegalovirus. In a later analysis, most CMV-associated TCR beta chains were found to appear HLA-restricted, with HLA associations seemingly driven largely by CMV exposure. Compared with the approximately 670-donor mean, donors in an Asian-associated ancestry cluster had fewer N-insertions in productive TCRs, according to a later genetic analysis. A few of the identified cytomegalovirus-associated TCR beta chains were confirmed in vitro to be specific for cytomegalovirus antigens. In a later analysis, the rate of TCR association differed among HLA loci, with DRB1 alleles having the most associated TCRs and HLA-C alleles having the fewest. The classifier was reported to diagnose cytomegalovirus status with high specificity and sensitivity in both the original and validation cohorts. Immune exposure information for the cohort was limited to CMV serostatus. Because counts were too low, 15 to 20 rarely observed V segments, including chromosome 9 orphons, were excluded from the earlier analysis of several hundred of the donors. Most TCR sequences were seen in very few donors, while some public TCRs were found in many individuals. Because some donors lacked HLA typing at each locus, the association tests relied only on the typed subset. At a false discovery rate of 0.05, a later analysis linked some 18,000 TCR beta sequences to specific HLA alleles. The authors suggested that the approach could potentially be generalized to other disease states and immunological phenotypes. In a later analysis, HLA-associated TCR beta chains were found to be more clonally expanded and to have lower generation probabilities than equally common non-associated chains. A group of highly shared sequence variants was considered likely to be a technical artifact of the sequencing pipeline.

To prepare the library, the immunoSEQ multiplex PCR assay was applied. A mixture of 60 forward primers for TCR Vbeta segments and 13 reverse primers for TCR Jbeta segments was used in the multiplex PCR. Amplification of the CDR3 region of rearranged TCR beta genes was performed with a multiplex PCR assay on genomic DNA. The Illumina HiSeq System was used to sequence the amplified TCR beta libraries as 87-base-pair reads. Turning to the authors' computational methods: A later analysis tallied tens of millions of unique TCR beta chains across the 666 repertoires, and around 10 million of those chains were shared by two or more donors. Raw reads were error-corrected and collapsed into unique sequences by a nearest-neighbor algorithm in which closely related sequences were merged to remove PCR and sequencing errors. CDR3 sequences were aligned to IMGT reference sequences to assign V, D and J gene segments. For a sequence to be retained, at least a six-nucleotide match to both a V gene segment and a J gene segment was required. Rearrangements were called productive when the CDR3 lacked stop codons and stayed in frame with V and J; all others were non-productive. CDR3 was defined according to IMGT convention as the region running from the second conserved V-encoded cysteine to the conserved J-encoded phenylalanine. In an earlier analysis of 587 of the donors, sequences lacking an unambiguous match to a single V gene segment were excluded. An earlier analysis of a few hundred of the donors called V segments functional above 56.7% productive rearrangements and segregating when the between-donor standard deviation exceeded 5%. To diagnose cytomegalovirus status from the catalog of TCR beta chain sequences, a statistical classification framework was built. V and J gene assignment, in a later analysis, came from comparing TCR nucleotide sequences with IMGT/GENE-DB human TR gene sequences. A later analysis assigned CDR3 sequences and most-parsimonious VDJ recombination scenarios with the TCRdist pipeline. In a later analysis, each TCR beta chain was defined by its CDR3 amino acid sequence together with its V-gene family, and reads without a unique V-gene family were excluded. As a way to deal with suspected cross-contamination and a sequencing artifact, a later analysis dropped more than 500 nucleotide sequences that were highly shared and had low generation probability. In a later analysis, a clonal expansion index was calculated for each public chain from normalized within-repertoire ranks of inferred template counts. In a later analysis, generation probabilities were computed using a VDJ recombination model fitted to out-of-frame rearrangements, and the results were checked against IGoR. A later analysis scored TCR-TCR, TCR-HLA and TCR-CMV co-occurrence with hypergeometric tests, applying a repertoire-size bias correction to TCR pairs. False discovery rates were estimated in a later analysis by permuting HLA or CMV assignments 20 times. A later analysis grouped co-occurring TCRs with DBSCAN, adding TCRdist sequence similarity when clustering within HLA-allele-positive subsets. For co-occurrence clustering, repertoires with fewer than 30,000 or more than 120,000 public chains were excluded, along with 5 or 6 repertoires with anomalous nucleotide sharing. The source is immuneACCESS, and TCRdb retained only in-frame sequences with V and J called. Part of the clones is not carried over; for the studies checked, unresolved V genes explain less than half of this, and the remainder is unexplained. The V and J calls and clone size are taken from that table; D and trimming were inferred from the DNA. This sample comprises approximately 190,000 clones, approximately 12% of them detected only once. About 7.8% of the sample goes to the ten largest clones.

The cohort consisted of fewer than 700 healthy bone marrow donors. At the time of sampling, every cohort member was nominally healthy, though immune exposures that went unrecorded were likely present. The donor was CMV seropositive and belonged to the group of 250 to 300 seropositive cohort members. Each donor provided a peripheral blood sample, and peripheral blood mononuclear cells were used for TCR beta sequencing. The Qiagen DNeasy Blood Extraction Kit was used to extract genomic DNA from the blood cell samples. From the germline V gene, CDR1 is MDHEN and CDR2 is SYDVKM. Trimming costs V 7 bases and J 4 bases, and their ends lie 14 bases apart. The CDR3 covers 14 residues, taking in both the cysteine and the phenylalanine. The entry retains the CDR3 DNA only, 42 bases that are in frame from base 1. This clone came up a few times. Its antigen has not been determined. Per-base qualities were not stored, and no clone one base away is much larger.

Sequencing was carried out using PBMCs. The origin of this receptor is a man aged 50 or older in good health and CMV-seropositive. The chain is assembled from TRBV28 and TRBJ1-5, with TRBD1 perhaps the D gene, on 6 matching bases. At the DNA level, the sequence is TGTGCCAGCACTAGAGGACAGAGTAATCAGCCCCAGCATTTT. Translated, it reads CASTRGQSNQPQHF. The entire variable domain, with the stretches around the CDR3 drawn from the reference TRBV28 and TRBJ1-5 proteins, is DVKVTQSSRYLVKRTGEKVFLECVQDMDHENMFWYRQDPGLGLRLIYFSYDVKMKEKGDIPEGYSVSREKKERFSLILESASTNQTSMYLCASTRGQSNQPQHFGDGTRLSIL.